This record concerns one T cell receptor (beta chain) sequence. Its antigen is as yet unknown. The sample originates from a study of cytomegalovirus exposure and HLA in healthy donors. Overall study results and limits: A later analysis showed HLA-associated TCR beta chains outstripping equally common others in clonal expansion. Reports described diagnosis of cytomegalovirus status by the classifier as highly specific and sensitive. Exclusion as indistinguishable affected some V segments, including TRBV6-2 and TRBV6-3.

Germline V gene data show CDR1 as SGHRS and CDR2 as YFSETQ. Trimming shortened V by 3 bases and J by 9 bases, and 18 bases separated the two germline ends. The CDR3 loop spans 14 amino acids. Researchers ran the PCR with 60 Vbeta and 13 Jbeta primers. Assay used: immunoSEQ multiplex PCR; TCRdb lists only in-frame clones, some missing. The top ten hold around 4.9% of the sample, which has 170,000 or so clones, roughly 86% seen once. The sample comprised PBMCs. The TCR was taken from a girl aged 5-17 years in good health and CMV-seropositive. This chain joins TRBV5-1 and TRBJ1-1; tentative D call: TRBD1 (5 bases). The CDR3, as DNA: TGCGCCAGCAGCTCCACCGACAGACCGGGCCAAGCTTTCTTT. This encodes CASSSTDRPGQAFF.